The 13 T cell receptor beta chains below were found in one sample sequenced in a study of OX40 agonist ivuxolimab in advanced cancers. The repertoire was sequenced with immunoSEQ multiplex PCR; TCRdb's copy has only in-frame clones and lacks some. The repertoire has tens of thousands of clones, around 90% of them found once; the top ten carry 0.85% to 1.2%. The sample was CD4+ or CD8+ T cells sorted from blood, taken in a trial of the OX40 agonist ivuxolimab. These receptors were collected from an adult with an advanced solid tumor such as melanoma, head and neck, liver or kidney cancer.

The rearrangement joins TRBV19 to TRBJ2-3; D not resolved. V lost 8 bases and J lost 1, with 10 bases in between. This CDR3 comprises 13 residues. Looked up from germline, CDR1 is LNHDA and CDR2 is SQIVND (reference sequence). The CDR3 loop reads CASQEPRTDTQYF. CDR3 DNA: TGTGCCAGTCAGGAGCCCCGCACAGATACGCAGTATTTT.

This chain joins TRBV27 and TRBJ1-6; 9 bases align to TRBD1. Germline trimming cut 0 bases from V and 10 bases from J; bases unmatched to any gene: 13. The germline V gene encodes CDR1 MNHEY and CDR2 SMNVEV (reference sequence). This CDR3 is 18 amino acids long. Here the CDR3 reads CASSLSWSTGGQPSPLHF. In nucleotides, the CDR3 is TGTGCCAGCAGTTTATCGTGGTCGACAGGGGGTCAACCCTCACCCCTCCACTTT.

The chain is built from TRBV11-3 and TRBJ2-7; no firm D call. Per the germline V gene, CDR1 is SGHNT and CDR2 is YENEEA. The CDR3 has 14 residues. Trimming left V 2 bases short and J 2 bases short, with 10 bases between. For the CDR3, the DNA is TGTGCCAGCAGCTTACGCGCCGGCCCCTACGAGCAGTACTTC. It yields the protein CASSLRAGPYEQYF.

In DNA, the CDR3 is TGTGCCTGGAGTGTGGGAGGATCCGGGGAGCTGTTTTTT. Translating gives CAWSVGGSGELFF. The chain has TRBV30 and TRBJ2-2; the D gene is possibly TRBD2 (6 bases). The CDR3 totals 13 residues. The germline V and J ends were trimmed by 0 bases and 6 bases, with 8 bases remaining between them. Germline loops: CDR1 GTSNPN, CDR2 SVGIG (reference sequence).

CDR3 amino acids: CASSFTEPGELFF. The CDR3 nucleotides are TGTGCCAGCAGCTTTACGGAGCCCGGGGAGCTGTTTTTT. The chain employs TRBV5-6 and TRBJ2-2; D unclear. This CDR3 contains 13 residues. The V gene lost 2 bases and the J gene lost 6 bases, with 8 bases spanning the gap. The germline V gene encodes CDR1 SGHDT and CDR2 YYEEEE.

The chain links TRBV5-4 to TRBJ2-3, with D maybe TRBD2 (5 bases). Trimming cost V 0 bases and J 3 bases, with 17 bases left between them. This CDR3 is built from 17 residues. Germline CDR1 reads SGHNT; CDR2 reads YYREEE (reference sequence). The CDR3 sequence: CASSLGSRVVATDTQYF. CDR3 DNA: TGTGCCAGCAGCTTGGGTTCGCGGGTGGTTGCAACAGATACGCAGTATTTT. The full variable domain, completed using reference TRBV5-4 and TRBJ2-3, is ETGVTQSPTHLIKTRGQQVTLRCSSQSGHNTVSWYQQALGQGPQFIFQYYREEENGRGNFPPRFSGLQFPNYSSELNVNALELDDSALYLCASSLGSRVVATDTQYFGPGTRLTVL.

V and J are TRBV5-1 and TRBJ1-2; D gene ambiguous. Trimming stripped 5 bases from V and 4 bases from J, with 12 bases between. The CDR3 spans 13 residues. CDR1 is SGHRS, CDR2 YFSETQ, per germline. DNA for the CDR3: TGCGCCAGCAGGCCGGCGGGAAGCTATGGCTACACCTTC. Amino acid sequence: CASRPAGSYGYTF.

V gene TRBV6-5 combines with J gene TRBJ1-6, with 9 bases identical to TRBD1. The CDR3 runs 14 residues. CDR1 is MNHEY, CDR2 SVGAGI, per germline. The ends lost 2 bases at V and 7 bases at J; junction bases unmatched: 0. CDR3 nucleotides: TGTGCCAGCAGTTACGGACAGGGGAATTCACCCCTCCACTTT. Amino acid sequence: CASSYGQGNSPLHF.

In this sample, this clone turned up a few times. The CDR3 sequence: CASSDLYEQYF. The CDR3 DNA is TGCGCCAGCAGCGACTTGTACGAGCAGTACTTC. The V gene is TRBV10-1, the J gene TRBJ2-7; D gene uncertain. Germline V gene lookup returns CDR1 WNHNN and CDR2 SYGVQD (reference sequence). CDR3 length: 11 amino acids. V lost 6 bases and J lost 4, with 7 bases in between.

The chain is built from TRBV11-1 and TRBJ2-7, with 10 bases lining up with TRBD2. V was clipped by 1 base and J by 4 bases; unmatched bases: 4. Germline-derived CDR1 and CDR2 are SGHAT and FQDESV (reference sequence). The length of the CDR3 is 15 residues. As DNA, the CDR3 is TGTGCCAGCAGCTTAGTGGCTAGCGGGGGTTACGAGCAGTACTTC. Translating it yields CASSLVASGGYEQYF. Full variable domain (remainder filled in from reference TRBV11-1 and TRBJ2-7): EAEVAQSPRYKITEKSQAVAFWCDPISGHATLYWYRQILGQGPELLVQFQDESVVDDSQLPKDRFSAERLKGVDSTLKIQPAELGDSAMYLCASSLVASGGYEQYFGPGTRLTVT.

The rearrangement uses TRBV7-8 and TRBJ2-3, with D possibly matching TRBD2 (6 bases). The germline gives CDR1 SGHVS, CDR2 FQNEAQ. This CDR3 contains 18 residues. V was cut by 1 base and J by 1 base, with 18 bases left in between. The CDR3 DNA sequence: TGTGCCAGCAGCTTAGGACGACCATCCGGGACTCGCACAGATACGCAGTATTTT. It yields the protein CASSLGRPSGTRTDTQYF.

The chain carries TRBV4-1 and TRBJ1-3, with D unresolved. Germline CDR1 reads MGHRA; CDR2 reads YSYEKL. The CDR3 spans 14 residues. Trimming cost V 0 bases and J 4 bases, with 7 bases left between them. CDR3 amino acids: CASSQDTRGNTIYF. CDR3 nucleotides: TGCGCCAGCAGCCAAGATACCCGGGGAAACACCATATATTTT.

V gene TRBV18 combines with J gene TRBJ2-1; 13 bases are a match to TRBD2. The CDR3 is made up of 16 amino acids. The V segment lost 3 bases and the J segment 3 bases; nucleotides outside the gene matches: 2. Germline V gene sequence: CDR1 KGHSH, CDR2 LQKENI. CDR3 bases: TGTGCCAGCTCACCTCGGACTAGCGGGGGCTACAATGAGCAGTTCTTC. This translates into CASSPRTSGGYNEQFF.